This TCR beta chain derives from a study of T-cell reconstitution after alpha-beta-depleted transplantation in children. V lost 2 bases and J 4 bases, leaving 20 bases between the germline ends. This CDR3 contains 17 residues. General study results and limits: T-cell numbers and diversity one year post-transplant derived largely from freshly generated T cells. Certain patients had high TCRbeta diversity at day 60, and it came from recipient T cells and thymic progenitors that survived. Expanded graft clones numbering several hundred reportedly gave rise to alpha-beta T cells about two months after transplant.

This clonotype was seen just once. Its antigen is as yet unknown. Preparation of the TCRbeta library used unique molecular identifiers. TCRdb re-analysed the PCR reads in MiXCR, keeping a single row per CDR3 protein. The sample includes a few hundred thousand distinct CDR3 sequences, over 10% of them seen just once. This sample comprised PBMCs, mostly from graft donor cells, obtained 360 days after TCRalphabeta/CD19-depleted stem cell transplant. The clonotype comes from a male patient under 18 who had a stem cell transplant for acute myeloid leukemia, so the T cells may come from the graft donor. The V gene is TRBV12-3 or TRBV12-4, the J gene TRBJ1-1, with a possible D match to TRBD1 (6 bases). The CDR3 protein is CASSLYVQGSRSTEAFF. The CDR3 DNA follows: TGTGCCAGCAGTTTATATGTGCAGGGGTCACGGAGCACTGAAGCTTTCTTT.